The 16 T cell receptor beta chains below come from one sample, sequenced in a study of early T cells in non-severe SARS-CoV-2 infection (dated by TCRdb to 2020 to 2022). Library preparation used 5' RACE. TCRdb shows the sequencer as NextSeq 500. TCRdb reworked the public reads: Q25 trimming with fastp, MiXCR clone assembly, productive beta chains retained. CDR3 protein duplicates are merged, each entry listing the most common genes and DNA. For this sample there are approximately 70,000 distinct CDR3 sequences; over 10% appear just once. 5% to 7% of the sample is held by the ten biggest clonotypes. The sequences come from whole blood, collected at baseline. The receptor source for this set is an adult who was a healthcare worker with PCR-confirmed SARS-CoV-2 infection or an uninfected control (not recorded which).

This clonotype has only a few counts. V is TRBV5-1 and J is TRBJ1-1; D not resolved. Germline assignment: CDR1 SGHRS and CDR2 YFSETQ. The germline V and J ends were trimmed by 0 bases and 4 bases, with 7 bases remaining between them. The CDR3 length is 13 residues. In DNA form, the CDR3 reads TGCGCCAGCAGCTTGGAGGCGGTCACTGAAGCTTTCTTT. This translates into CASSLEAVTEAFF.

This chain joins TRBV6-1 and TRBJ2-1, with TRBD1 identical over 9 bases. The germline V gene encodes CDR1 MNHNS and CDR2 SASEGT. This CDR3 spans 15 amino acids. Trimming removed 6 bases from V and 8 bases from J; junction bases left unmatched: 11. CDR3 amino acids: CASSYRGRGSDEQFF. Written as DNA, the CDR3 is TGTGCCAGCAGCTACAGGGGGCGAGGATCGGATGAGCAGTTCTTC.

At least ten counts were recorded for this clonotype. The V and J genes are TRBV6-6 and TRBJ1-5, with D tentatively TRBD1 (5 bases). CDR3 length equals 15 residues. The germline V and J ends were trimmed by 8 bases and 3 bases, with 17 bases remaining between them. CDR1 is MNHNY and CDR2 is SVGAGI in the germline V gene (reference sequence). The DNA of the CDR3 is TGTGCCAGCCGTCCCAGGGAATTACCCAATCAGCCCCAGCATTTT. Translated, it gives CASRPRELPNQPQHF.

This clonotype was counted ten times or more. The CDR3 loop reads CASNGQGINEKLFF. The CDR3 bases are TGTGCCAGCAACGGACAGGGGATTAATGAAAAACTGTTTTTT. The chain recombines TRBV2 with TRBJ1-4; 9 bases line up with TRBD1. In germline, CDR1 is SNHLY, CDR2 FYNNEI. This CDR3 comprises 14 residues. The V gene end was trimmed by 7 bases and the J gene end by 4 bases; junction bases not matched to a gene: 4.

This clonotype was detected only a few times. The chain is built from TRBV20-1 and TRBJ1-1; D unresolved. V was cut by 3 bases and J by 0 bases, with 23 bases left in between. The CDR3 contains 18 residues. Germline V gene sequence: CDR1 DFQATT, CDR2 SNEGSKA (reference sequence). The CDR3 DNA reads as TGCAGTGCTAGCCTTGGCATGGTAGATGCATCGCTGAACACTGAAGCTTTCTTT. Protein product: CSASLGMVDASLNTEAFF.

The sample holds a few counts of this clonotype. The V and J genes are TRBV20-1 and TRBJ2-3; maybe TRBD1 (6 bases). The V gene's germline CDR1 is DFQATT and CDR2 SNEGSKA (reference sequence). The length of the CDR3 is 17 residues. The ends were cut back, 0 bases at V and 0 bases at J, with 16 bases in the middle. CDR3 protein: CSAREPGALPSTDTQYF. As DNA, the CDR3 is TGCAGTGCTAGAGAACCAGGGGCATTACCTAGCACAGATACGCAGTATTTT.

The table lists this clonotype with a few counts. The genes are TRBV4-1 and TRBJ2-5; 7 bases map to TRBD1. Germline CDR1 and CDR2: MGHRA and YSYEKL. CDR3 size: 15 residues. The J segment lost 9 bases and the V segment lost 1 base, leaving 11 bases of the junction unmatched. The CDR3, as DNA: TGCGCCAGCAGCCAAGGGACAGGAGCGACCGTGGCCCAGTACTTC. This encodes CASSQGTGATVAQYF.

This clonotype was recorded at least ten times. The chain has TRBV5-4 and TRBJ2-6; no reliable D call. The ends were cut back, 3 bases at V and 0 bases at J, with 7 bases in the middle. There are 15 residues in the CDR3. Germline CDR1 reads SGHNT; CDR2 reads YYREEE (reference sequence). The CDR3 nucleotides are TGTGCCAGCAGCTCGGTTGGCTCTGGGGCCAACGTCCTGACTTTC. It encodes CASSSVGSGANVLTF.

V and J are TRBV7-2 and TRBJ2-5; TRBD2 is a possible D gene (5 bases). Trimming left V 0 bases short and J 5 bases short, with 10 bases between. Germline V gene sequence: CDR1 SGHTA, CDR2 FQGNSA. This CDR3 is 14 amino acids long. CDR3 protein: CASSLAGRGETQYF. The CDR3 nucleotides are TGTGCCAGCAGCTTAGCAGGGCGCGGGGAGACCCAGTACTTC.

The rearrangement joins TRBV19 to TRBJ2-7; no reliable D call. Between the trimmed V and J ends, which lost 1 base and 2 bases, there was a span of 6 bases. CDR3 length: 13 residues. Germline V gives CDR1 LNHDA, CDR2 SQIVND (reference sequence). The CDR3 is CASSIGRTYEQYF. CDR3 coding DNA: TGTGCCAGTAGTATAGGACGAACCTACGAGCAGTACTTC.

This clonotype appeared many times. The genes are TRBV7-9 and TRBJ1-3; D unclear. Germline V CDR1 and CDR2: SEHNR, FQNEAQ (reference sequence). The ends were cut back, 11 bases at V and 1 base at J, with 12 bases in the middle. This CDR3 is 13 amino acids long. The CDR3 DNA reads TGTGCCTCGGAGGCTTATTCTGGAAACACCATATATTTT. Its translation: CASEAYSGNTIYF.

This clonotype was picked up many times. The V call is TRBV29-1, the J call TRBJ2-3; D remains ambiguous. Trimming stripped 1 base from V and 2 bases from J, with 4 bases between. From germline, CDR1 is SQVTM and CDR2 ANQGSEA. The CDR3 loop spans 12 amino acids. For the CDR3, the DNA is TGCAGCGTTGAAGGCTCCACAGATACGCAGTATTTT. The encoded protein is CSVEGSTDTQYF.

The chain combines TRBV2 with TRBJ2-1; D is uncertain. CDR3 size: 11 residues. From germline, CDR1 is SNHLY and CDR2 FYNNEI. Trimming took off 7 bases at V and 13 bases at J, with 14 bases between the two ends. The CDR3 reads CASTVRRSQFF. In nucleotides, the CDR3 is TGTGCCAGCACCGTAAGGCGATCTCAGTTCTTC.

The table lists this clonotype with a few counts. This CDR3 reads CASSPRLEYGYTF. The CDR3 DNA sequence: TGTGCCAGCAGCCCCCGCTTGGAATATGGCTACACCTTC. The rearrangement joins TRBV12-3 or TRBV12-4 to TRBJ1-2; unclear D gene. The V gene lost 6 bases and the J gene lost 5 bases, with 13 bases spanning the gap. This CDR3 contains 13 residues.

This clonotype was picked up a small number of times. Written as DNA, the CDR3 is TGCAGCGTTTTACCGATGAACACTGAAGCTTTCTTT. Amino acid sequence: CSVLPMNTEAFF. The chain joins TRBV29-1 to TRBJ1-1; no firm D call. V shed 5 bases and J shed 0 bases, with 7 bases lying between them. The CDR3 covers 12 residues. Germline-derived CDR1 and CDR2 are SQVTM and ANQGSEA. The full variable domain, with the rest looked up from reference TRBV29-1 and TRBJ1-1, is SAVISQKPSRDICQRGTSLTIQCQVDSQVTMMFWYRQQPGQSLTLIATANQGSEATYESGFVIDKFPISRPNLTFSTLTVSNMSPEDSSIYLCSVLPMNTEAFFGQGTRLTVV.

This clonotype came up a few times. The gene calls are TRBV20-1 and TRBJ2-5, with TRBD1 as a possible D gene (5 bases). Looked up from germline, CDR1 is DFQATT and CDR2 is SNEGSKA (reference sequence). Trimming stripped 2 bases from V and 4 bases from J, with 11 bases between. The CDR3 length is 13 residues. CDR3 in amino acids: CSARLVGAETQYF. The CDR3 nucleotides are TGCAGTGCTAGACTCGTTGGGGCAGAGACCCAGTACTTC.